This T cell receptor (beta chain) was recorded in a study of T cells expressing NK-cell markers. Study results and limitations: The study found dominant NKG2C+ clonotypes at about 1.0-7.0% of CD8+ T cells in about six donors.

TCRdb reprocessed the 5' RACE reads, keeping one entry per CDR3 protein, no DNA. This sample contains about 460,000 distinct CDR3 sequences. Remarks on this clonotype: Antigen unknown.

The germline V gene has CDR1 LGHDT and CDR2 YNNKEL (reference sequence). The CDR3 covers 15 residues. This sequence joins TRBV3-1 and TRBJ2-5; TCRdb gives TRBD1 as the D gene, but with no DNA this cannot be confirmed. The sequenced sample was blood T cells: a sorted CD56 or NKG2C T cell subset, CD4+ or CD8+ T cells, or bulk PBMC T cells (not recorded which). The source of this sequence is a woman aged 45 to 65 in good health. The CDR3 spells CASSQVGTVQETQYF.